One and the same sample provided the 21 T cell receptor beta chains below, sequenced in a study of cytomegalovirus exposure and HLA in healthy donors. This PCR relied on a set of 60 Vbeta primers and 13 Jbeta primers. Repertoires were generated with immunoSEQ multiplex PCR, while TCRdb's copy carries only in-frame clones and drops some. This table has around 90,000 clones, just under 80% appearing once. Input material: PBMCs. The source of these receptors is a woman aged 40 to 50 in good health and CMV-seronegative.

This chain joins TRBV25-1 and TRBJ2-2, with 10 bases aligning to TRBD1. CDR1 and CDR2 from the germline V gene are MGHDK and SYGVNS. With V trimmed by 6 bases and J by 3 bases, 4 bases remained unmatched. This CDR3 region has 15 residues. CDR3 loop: CASSAGTGDTGELFF. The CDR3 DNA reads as TGTGCCAGCAGCGCCGGGACAGGGGACACCGGGGAGCTGTTTTTT.

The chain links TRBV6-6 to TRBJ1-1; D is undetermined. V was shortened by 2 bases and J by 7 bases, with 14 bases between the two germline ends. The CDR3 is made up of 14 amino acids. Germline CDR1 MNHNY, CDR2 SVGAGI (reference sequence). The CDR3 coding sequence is TGTGCCAGCAGTTACGGCGCGGTATCGGGTGAAGCTTTCTTT. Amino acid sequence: CASSYGAVSGEAFF.

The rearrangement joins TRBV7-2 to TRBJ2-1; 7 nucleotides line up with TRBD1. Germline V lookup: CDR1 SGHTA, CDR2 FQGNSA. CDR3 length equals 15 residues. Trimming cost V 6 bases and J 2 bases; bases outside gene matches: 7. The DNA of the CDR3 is TGTGCCAGCAGTTACGGACAGGCCGCCTACAATGAGCAGTTCTTC. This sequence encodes CASSYGQAAYNEQFF.

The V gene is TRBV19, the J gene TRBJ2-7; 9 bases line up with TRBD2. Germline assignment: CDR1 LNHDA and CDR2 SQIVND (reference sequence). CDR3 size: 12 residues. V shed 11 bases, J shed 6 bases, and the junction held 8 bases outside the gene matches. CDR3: CACGRGLSEQYF. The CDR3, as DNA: TGTGCCTGCGGGAGGGGACTCAGCGAGCAGTACTTC.

CDR3 region: CASSSRQGASYEQYF. The CDR3 bases are TGCGCCAGCAGCTCTCGACAGGGGGCAAGCTACGAGCAGTACTTC. This sequence joins TRBV5-1 and TRBJ2-7; TRBD1 agrees at 10 bases. The germline V gene encodes CDR1 SGHRS and CDR2 YFSETQ. This CDR3 spans 15 amino acids. Losses at the gene ends were 3 bases for V and 3 bases for J; bases not matched to a gene: 6.

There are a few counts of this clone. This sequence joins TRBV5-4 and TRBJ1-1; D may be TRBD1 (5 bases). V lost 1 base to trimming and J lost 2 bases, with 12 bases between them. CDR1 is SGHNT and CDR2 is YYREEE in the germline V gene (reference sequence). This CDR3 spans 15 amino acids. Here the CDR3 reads CASSLWGFGNTEAFF. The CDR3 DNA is TGTGCCAGCAGCTTGTGGGGCTTCGGAAACACTGAAGCTTTCTTT.

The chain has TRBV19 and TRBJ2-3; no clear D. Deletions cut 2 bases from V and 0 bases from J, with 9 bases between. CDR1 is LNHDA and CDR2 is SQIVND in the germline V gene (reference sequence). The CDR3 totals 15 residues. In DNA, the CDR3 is TGTGCCAGTAGTATAATCGGCGGTAGCACAGATACGCAGTATTTT. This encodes CASSIIGGSTDTQYF.

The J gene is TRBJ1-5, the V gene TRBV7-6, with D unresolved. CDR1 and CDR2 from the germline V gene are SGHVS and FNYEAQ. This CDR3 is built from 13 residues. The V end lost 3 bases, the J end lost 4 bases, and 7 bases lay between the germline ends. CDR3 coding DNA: TGTGCCAGCAGCTTGGGGAGAAATCAGCCCCAGCATTTT. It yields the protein CASSLGRNQPQHF. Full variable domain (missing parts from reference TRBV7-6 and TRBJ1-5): GAGVSQSPRYKVTKRGQDVALRCDPISGHVSLYWYRQALGQGPEFLTYFNYEAQQDKSGLPNDRFSAERPEGSISTLTIQRTEQRDSAMYRCASSLGRNQPQHFGDGTRLSIL.

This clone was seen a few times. The CDR3 DNA reads as TGTGCCAGCACCGATATCGGACTAGTCGAGACCCAGTACTTC. This encodes CASTDIGLVETQYF. The V gene is TRBV4-2, the J gene TRBJ2-5; 7 bases fit TRBD2. Looked up from germline, CDR1 is LGHNA and CDR2 is YNFKEQ. The CDR3 is made up of 14 amino acids. With V trimmed by 7 bases and J by 5 bases, 10 bases remained unmatched.

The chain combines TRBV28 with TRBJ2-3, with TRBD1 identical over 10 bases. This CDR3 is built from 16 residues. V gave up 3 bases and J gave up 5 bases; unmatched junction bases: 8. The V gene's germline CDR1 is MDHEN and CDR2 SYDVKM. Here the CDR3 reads CASSLADRGVEDTQYF. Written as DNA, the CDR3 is TGTGCCAGCAGTTTGGCGGACAGGGGGGTTGAAGATACGCAGTATTTT.

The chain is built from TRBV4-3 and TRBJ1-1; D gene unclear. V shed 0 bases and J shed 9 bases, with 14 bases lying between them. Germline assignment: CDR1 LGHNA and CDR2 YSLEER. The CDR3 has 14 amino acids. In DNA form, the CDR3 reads TGCGCCAGCAGCCAAGATGGAGGCCAGATGCAAGCTTTCTTT. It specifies CASSQDGGQMQAFF.

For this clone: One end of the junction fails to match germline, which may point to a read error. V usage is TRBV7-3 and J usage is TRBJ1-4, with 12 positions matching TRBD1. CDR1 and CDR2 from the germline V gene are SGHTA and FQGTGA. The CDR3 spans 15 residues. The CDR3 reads CAGTGGAGSYEKLFF. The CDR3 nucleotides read TGCGCCGGGACAGGGGGCGCCGGGAGTTATGAAAAACTGTTTTTT. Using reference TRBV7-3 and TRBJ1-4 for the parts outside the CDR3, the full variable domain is GAGVSQTPSNKVTEKGKYVELRCDPISGHTALYWYRQSLGQGPEFLIYFQGTGAADDSGLPNDRFFAVRPEGSVSTLKIQRTERGDSAVYLCAGTGGAGSYEKLFFGSGTQLSVL.

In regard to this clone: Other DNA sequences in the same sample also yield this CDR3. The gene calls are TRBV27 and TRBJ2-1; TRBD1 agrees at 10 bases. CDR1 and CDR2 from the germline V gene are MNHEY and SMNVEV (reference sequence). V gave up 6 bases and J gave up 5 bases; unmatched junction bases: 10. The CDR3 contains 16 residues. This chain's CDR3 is CASRQAGTGANNEQFF. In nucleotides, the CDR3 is TGTGCCAGCAGACAGGCCGGGACAGGGGCCAACAATGAGCAGTTCTTC.

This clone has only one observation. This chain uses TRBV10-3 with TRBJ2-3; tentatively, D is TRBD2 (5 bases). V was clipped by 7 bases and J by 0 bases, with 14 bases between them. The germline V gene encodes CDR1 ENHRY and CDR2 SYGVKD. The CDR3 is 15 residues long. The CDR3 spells CAITEAHPSTDTQYF. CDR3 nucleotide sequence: TGTGCCATCACGGAGGCACATCCTAGCACAGATACGCAGTATTTT.

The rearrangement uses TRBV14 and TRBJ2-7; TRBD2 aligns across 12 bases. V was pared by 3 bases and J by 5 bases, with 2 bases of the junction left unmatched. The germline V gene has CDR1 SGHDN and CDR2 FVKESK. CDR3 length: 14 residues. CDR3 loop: CASSHGLAGHEQYF. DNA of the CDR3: TGTGCCAGCAGCCACGGACTAGCGGGGCACGAGCAGTACTTC.

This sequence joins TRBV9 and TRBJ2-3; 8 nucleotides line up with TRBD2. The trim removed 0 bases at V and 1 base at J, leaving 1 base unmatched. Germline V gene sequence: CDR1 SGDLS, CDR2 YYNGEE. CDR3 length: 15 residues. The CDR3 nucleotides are TGTGCCAGCAGCGTAGACGGGAGGGGCACAGATACGCAGTATTTT. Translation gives CASSVDGRGTDTQYF.

The CDR3 region has the DNA TGTGCCAGCAGTTACTCACAGGGATTCGGAAATCAGCCCCAGCATTTT. Its protein is CASSYSQGFGNQPQHF. The J gene is TRBJ1-5, the V gene TRBV6-6, with a possible D match to TRBD1 (6 bases). CDR3 length equals 16 residues. Germline CDR1 MNHNY, CDR2 SVGAGI (reference sequence). V was pared by 0 bases and J by 4 bases, with 13 bases between.

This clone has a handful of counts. The CDR3 sequence is CASSLGQGVSLDGYTF. The CDR3 nucleotides read TGCGCCAGCAGCCTCGGACAGGGGGTTTCTCTAGATGGCTACACCTTC. The chain joins TRBV5-1 to TRBJ1-2; 10 bases match TRBD1. In germline, CDR1 is SGHRS, CDR2 YFSETQ. Trimming cost V 4 bases and J 6 bases; bases outside gene matches: 12. There are 16 residues in the CDR3.

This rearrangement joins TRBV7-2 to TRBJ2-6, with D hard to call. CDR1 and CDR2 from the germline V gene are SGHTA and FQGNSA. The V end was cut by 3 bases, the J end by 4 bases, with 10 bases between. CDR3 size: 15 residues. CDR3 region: CASSFRSSGANVLTF. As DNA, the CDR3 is TGTGCCAGCAGCTTCAGGTCTTCCGGGGCCAACGTCCTGACTTTC.

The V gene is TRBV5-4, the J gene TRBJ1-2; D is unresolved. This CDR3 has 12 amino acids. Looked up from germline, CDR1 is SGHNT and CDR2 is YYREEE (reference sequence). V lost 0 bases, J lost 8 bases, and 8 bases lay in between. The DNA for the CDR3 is TGTGCCAGCAGCTTGGACGGAGGAGGCTACACCTTC. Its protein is CASSLDGGGYTF.

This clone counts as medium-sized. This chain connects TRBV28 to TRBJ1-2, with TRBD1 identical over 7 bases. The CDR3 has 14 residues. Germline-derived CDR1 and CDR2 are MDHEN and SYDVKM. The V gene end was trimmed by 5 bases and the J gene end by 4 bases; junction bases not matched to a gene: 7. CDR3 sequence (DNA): TGTGCCAGCAGTCAGAAGACAGGGAGCTATGGCTACACCTTC. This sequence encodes CASSQKTGSYGYTF.